This T cell receptor (beta chain) derives from a study of vaccination and CD4 T cells after COVID-19. Study overall: Roughly 10 convalescent patients had mild and one had severe PCR-confirmed SARS-CoV-2 disease. Collection of post-COVID samples occurred a median approximately 97 days after diagnosis, spanning a range of 35 to 161. The post-vaccine samples came a median around 75 days after dose two (range 14 to 241).

This clonotype appeared a few times. Its antigen remains unknown. The CDR3 sequence is 15 residues long. Trimming took off 6 bases at V and 3 bases at J, with 12 bases between the two ends. Germline values: CDR1 MNHEY, CDR2 SMNVEV (reference sequence). Sequencing of cultured CD4+ T cell DNA used the Oncomine TCR Beta short-read assay. It was cultured CD4+ T cells from which genomic DNA was extracted. Each CDR3 protein is one row after TCRdb ran MiXCR on the PCR reads. The sample gives about 21,000 distinct CDR3 sequences, around 55% of which show up once; 15% to 20% is in the top ten. The treatment denotes: roughly 10-day PBMC culture with coronavirus spike peptide pools or control peptides (ViraFEST assay).

The rearrangement uses TRBV27 and TRBJ1-6; D uncertain. Sequenced material: CD4+ T cells from blood, cultured in vitro. The TCR originated in a human donor who had recovered from COVID-19. CDR3 sequence: CASRPDPFYNSPLHF. The CDR3 nucleotides are TGTGCCAGCAGGCCAGACCCGTTCTATAATTCACCCCTCCACTTT.